This TCR beta chain is drawn from a study of PD-1 blockade in classical Hodgkin lymphoma (dated by TCRdb to about 2020). Notes on the research overall: Nivolumab dosing was 3 mg/kg intravenously every 2 weeks, continuing until either disease progression or unacceptable toxicity. The study used CyTOF and TCR beta sequencing to define a peripheral blood immune signature of response to PD-1 blockade in classical Hodgkin lymphoma. On the study overall, not on this receptor specifically: Baseline TCR diversity was reported to be lower in newly diagnosed patients than in healthy donors and to be lower still in relapsed/refractory patients. CD4+ but not CD8+ TCR diversity rose significantly by C4D1 (p=0.0027 vs p=0.16), most apparent in complete responders (p=0.02). The study was limited to a single clinical trial cohort, and causes of repertoire differences, possibly disease activity or prior therapy, remained undefined. Lower diversity was seen in patients whose nivolumab began less than 1 year after ASCT, and these patients were left out of later analyses so that immune reconstitution would not confound the results. Among trial patients, those achieving complete response had baseline diversity similar to that of newly diagnosed patients, while diversity was significantly lower in partial responders and progressors.

Unmatched junction bases come to 2, with V trimmed by 3 bases and J by 0 bases. Including cysteine and phenylalanine, the CDR3 has 17 amino acids. Only the CDR3 region is kept as DNA, spanning 51 bases read in frame from base 1. From the germline V gene, CDR1 is SGHRS and CDR2 is YFSETQ. The sample's time point label, in plain terms: cycle 2 day 1 (C2D1) of nivolumab. Every trial patient had relapsed after autologous stem cell transplantation, and cohorts A, B and C differed in prior brentuximab vedotin exposure. The trial cohort comprised some 60 patients with relapsed/refractory classical Hodgkin lymphoma whose best overall responses were complete response, partial response or progressive disease. Trial patients were treated with single-agent nivolumab in the multi-cohort phase II CheckMate 205 trial. Best overall response was determined by an independent review committee according to the 2007 International Working Group response criteria. Trial PBMCs were collected immediately before nivolumab initiation (C1D1) and during therapy at cycle 2 day 1 and cycle 4 day 1. After peripheral blood was drawn into 8 mL Vacutainer Cell Preparation Tubes, PBMCs were isolated by centrifugation and then cryopreserved.

On this clone: Its binding antigen is unknown. No base quality information exists; no much larger clone differs at one position.

Genomic DNA was extracted with the Qiagen DNeasy kit from unsorted PBMCs and from negatively selected CD4+ and CD8+ fractions. Using primers that anneal to V and J segments, immunoSEQ multiplex PCR amplified the TCR beta CDR3 regions. A synthetic immune receptor repertoire was used to minimize amplification bias, and remaining bias was computationally removed after sequencing. For the original study's pipeline: Repertoire diversity was quantified as the Shannon entropy index using custom Python scripts. The unsorted, CD4+ and CD8+ repertoires were each analyzed separately, with the exception of combined analyses, where CD4+ and CD8+ sequences were merged in silico. A clone was considered expanded if an increase in frequency of at least 2-fold after treatment relative to C1D1 was found, and a pseudocount of 0.5 was applied to clones undetected at baseline. Clones with 0 or 1 copy at C1D1 were classified as singleton clones, and clones with 2 or more copies were classified as non-singleton clones. Clones expanded in unsorted samples were assigned a CD4+, CD8+ or unknown annotation through matching of protein sequences in sorted samples from the same patient. Diversity changes from C1D1 to C4D1 were tested in paired samples using Wilcoxon tests. The table comes from immuneACCESS by way of TCRdb, which keeps in-frame sequences with V and J called. Part of the clones is missing from these tables; in studies checked, under half for an unresolved V gene and the rest for unknown reasons. Clone size and V and J calls were adopted from that table, with D and trimming inferred from the DNA. In this sample the table shows about 31,000 clones, about 70% of which occur a single time. The leading ten clones occupy around 4% of the sample.

The TCR originated in a human donor with classical Hodgkin lymphoma. The sequence joins TRBV5-1 to TRBJ2-6, with 11 bases in between that match TRBD1. Specimen: peripheral blood mononuclear cells (PBMCs), collected before the second cycle of nivolumab. This receptor has the CDR3 CASSSGTGGSGANVLTF. The DNA is as follows: TGCGCCAGCAGCTCCGGGACAGGGGGCTCTGGGGCCAACGTCCTGACTTTC. The CDR3, completed at both ends by the reference TRBV5-1 and TRBJ2-6 genes, gives the full variable domain KAGVTQTPRYLIKTRGQQVTLSCSPISGHRSVSWYQQTPGQGLQFLFEYFSETQRNKGNFPGRFSGRQFSNSRSEMNVSTLELGDSALYLCASSSGTGGSGANVLTFGAGSRLTVL.